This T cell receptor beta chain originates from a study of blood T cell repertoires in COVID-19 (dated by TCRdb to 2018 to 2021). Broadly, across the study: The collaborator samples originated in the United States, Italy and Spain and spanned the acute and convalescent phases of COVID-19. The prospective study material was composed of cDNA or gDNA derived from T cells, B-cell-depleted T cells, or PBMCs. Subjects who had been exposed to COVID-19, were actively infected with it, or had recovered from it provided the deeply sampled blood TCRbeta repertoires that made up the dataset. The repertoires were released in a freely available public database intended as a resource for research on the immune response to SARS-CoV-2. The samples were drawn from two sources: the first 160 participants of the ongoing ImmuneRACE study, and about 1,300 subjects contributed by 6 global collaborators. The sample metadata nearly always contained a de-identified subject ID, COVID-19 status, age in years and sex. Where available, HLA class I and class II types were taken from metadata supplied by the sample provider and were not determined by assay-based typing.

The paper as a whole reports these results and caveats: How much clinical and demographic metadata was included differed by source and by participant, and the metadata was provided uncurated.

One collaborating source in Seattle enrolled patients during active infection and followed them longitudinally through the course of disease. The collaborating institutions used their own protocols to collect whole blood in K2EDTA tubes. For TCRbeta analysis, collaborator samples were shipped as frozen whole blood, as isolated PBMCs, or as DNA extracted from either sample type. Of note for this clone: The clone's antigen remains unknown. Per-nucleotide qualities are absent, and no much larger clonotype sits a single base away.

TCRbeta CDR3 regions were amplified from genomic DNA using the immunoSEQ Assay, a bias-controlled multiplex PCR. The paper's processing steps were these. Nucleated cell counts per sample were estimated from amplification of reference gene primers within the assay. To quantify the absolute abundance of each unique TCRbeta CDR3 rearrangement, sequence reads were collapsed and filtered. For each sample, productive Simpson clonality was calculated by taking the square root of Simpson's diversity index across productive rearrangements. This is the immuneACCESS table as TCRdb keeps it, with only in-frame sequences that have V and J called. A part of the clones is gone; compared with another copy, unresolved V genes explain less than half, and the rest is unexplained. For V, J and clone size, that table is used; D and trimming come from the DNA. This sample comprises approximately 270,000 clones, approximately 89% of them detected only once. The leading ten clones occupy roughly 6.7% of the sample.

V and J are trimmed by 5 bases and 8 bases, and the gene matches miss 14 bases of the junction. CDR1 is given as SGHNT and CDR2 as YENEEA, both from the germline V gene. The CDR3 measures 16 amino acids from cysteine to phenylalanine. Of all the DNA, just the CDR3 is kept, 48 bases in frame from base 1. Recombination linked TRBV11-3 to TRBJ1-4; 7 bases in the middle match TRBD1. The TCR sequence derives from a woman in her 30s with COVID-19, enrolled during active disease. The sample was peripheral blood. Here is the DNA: TGTGCCAGCAGCCGCCAGGGGACAGCCCCAAGGGAAAAACTGTTTTTT. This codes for CASSRQGTAPREKLFF.